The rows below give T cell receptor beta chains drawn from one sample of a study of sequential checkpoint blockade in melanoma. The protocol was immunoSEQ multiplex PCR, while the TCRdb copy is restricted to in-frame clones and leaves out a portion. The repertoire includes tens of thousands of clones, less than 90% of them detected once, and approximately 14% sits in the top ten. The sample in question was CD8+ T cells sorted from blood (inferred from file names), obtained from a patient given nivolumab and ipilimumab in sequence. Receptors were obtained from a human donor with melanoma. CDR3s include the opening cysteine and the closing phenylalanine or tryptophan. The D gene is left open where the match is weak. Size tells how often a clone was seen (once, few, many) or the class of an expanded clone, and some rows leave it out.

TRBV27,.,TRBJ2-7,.,CASGRTPTYEQYF,TGTGCCAGCGGCAGGACTCCTACCTACGAGCAGTACTTC
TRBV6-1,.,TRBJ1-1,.,CASSELTGTNTEAFF,TGTGCCAGCAGTGAGCTAACAGGGACGAACACTGAAGCTTTCTTT
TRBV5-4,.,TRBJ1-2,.,CASTIWEGTNYGYTF,TGTGCCAGCACCATCTGGGAGGGGACAAACTATGGCTACACCTTC
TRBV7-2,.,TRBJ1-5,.,CASSLGTVGRQPQHF,TGTGCCAGCAGCTTAGGGACAGTTGGGAGACAGCCCCAGCATTTT
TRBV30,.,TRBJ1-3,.,CASPAPSGSGNTIYF,TGTGCCTCTCCGGCTCCGTCGGGATCTGGAAACACCATATATTTT
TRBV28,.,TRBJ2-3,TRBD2,CASSTMTSGRAADTQYF,TGTGCCAGCAGTACGATGACTAGCGGGAGAGCGGCAGATACGCAGTATTTT
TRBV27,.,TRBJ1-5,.,CASNPVGGNQPQHF,TGTGCCAGCAACCCCGTGGGGGGTAATCAGCCCCAGCATTTT
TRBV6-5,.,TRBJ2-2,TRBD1,CASSYSGQGNTGELFF,TGTGCCAGCAGTTACTCGGGACAGGGAAACACCGGGGAGCTGTTTTTT
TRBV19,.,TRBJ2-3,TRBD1,CASSIAQGVTDTQYF,TGTGCCAGTAGTATAGCGCAGGGGGTCACAGATACGCAGTATTTT
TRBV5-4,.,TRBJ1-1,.,CASSLLGVPIEAFF,TGTGCCAGCAGCTTGTTGGGAGTCCCTATTGAAGCTTTCTTT
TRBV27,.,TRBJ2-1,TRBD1,CASSAGQVPSYNEQFF,TGTGCCAGCAGTGCCGGACAGGTCCCTTCCTACAATGAGCAGTTCTTC
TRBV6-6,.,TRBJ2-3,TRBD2,CASSYLAGDSTDTQYF,TGTGCCAGCAGTTATCTAGCGGGAGATAGCACAGATACGCAGTATTTT
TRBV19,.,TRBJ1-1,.,CASSIWGRVGEAFF,TGTGCCAGTAGTATATGGGGCAGGGTTGGCGAAGCTTTCTTT
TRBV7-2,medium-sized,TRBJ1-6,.,CASSLEDSDLYSPLHF,TGTGCCAGCAGCTTGGAGGACAGCGACCTTTATTCACCCCTCCACTTT
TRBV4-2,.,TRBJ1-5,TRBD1,CASSQEGGLSALPQHF,TGTGCCAGCAGCCAAGAAGGGGGCCTCTCTGCTTTGCCCCAGCATTTT
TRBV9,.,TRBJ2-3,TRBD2,CASSETGLAGDPSTDTQYF,TGTGCCAGCAGCGAGACGGGACTAGCGGGGGACCCTAGCACAGATACGCAGTATTTT
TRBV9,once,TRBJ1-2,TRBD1,CASSPRTGNGYTF,TGTGCCAGCAGCCCCCGGACAGGGAATGGCTACACCTTC
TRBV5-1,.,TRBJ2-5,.,CASSRNPREQETQYF,TGCGCCAGCAGCCGAAATCCCAGGGAACAAGAGACCCAGTACTTC
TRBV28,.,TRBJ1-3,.,CASSFWGQGLNTIYF,TGTGCCAGCAGTTTTTGGGGCCAGGGTCTAAACACCATATATTTT